Listed below are T cell receptor beta chains from one sample, sequenced in a study of tumour-infiltrating T cells in Burkitt lymphoma. TCRdb keeps only in-frame clones here, not all; method: immunoSEQ multiplex PCR. The sample yields 450 to 600 clones, about 90% seen once. Sequencing was carried out using tumor tissue. These receptor sequences come from a human donor with Burkitt lymphoma. Each CDR3 is given with its conserved first and last residue. The D gene is left open where the match is weak. Not every row has a clone size; where given, it reads once, few, many or a size class.

19	TRBD2	TRBV6-1	TRBJ2-7	-	CASSEVEGRGLAGVYEQYF	TGTGCCAGCAGTGAGGTGGAGGGGAGGGGACTAGCGGGAGTCTACGAGCAGTACTTC
17	-	TRBV13	TRBJ2-2	-	CASSLGSYSANTGELFF	TGTGCCAGCAGCTTAGGCAGTTACAGTGCGAACACCGGGGAGCTGTTTTTT
11	TRBD2	TRBV25-1	TRBJ2-1	-	CASRGLAEQFF	TGTGCCAGCAGGGGACTAGCCGAGCAGTTCTTC
18	TRBD2	TRBV7-7	TRBJ2-6	once	CASSSGSSGSSGANVLTF	TGTGCTAGCAGCTCGGGGTCTAGCGGGAGTAGTGGGGCCAACGTCCTGACTTTC
16	-	TRBV5-3	TRBJ2-1	-	CARSSGLLKVIHEQFF	TGTGCCAGAAGCTCGGGACTCCTCAAAGTTATCCATGAGCAGTTCTTC
11	-	TRBV30	TRBJ1-1	-	CAWSVQTEAFF	TGTGCCTGGAGTGTACAAACTGAAGCTTTCTTT
13	TRBD2	TRBV27	TRBJ2-1	-	CASSLGLAGLQFF	TGTGCCAGCAGTTTAGGACTAGCGGGACTGCAGTTCTTC
15	TRBD2	TRBV7-7	TRBJ2-5	once	CAGSYGTSGRETQYF	TGTGCTGGCAGCTACGGGACTAGCGGGCGAGAGACCCAGTACTTC
15	-	TRBV10-1	TRBJ2-3	-	CASSEGQLSRDTQYF	TGCGCCAGCAGTGAGGGGCAGTTGTCGCGGGACACGCAGTATTTT
11	-	TRBV11-2	TRBJ2-7	-	CASSLYYEQYF	TGTGCCAGCAGCCTGTACTACGAGCAGTACTTC
14	-	TRBV10-3	TRBJ2-5	-	CAISEVDRKETQYF	TGTGCCATCAGTGAAGTCGACAGGAAAGAGACCCAGTACTTC
17	-	TRBV9	TRBJ1-1	-	CASSVDPRYSMNTEAFF	TGTGCCAGCAGCGTTGACCCTCGGTACTCGATGAACACTGAAGCTTTCTTT
13	-	TRBV5-4	TRBJ2-1	-	CASSLDKGSEQFF	TGTGCCAGCAGCCTCGATAAAGGAAGTGAGCAGTTCTTC
14	TRBD1	TRBV6-5	TRBJ1-4	-	CASSGQAISEKLFF	TGTGCCAGCAGTGGACAGGCGATTAGTGAAAAACTGTTTTTT
13	-	TRBV29-1	TRBJ2-3	once	CSAGLRYTDTQYF	TGCAGCGCCGGACTACGATACACAGATACGCAGTATTTT
11	-	TRBV2	TRBJ2-7	-	CASTDGYEQYF	TGTGCCAGCACGGACGGCTACGAGCAGTACTTC
13	TRBD1	TRBV9	TRBJ2-7	-	CASSVGTGDEQYF	TGTGCCAGCAGCGTCGGGACAGGGGACGAGCAGTACTTC
16	TRBD1	TRBV19	TRBJ1-2	-	CASIMGTGTGNYGYTF	TGTGCCAGTATTATGGGCACCGGGACAGGGAACTATGGCTACACCTTC
13	-	TRBV28	TRBJ2-7	-	CASSGGPPYEQYF	TGTGCCAGCAGCGGGGGCCCTCCCTACGAGCAGTACTTC
15	-	TRBV18	TRBJ2-1	-	CASSQGPDHYNEQFF	TGTGCCAGCTCACAAGGTCCGGACCATTACAATGAGCAGTTCTTC
14	-	TRBV7-9	TRBJ1-2	-	CASSFGSGPRGYTF	TGTGCCAGCAGCTTCGGCTCAGGGCCTCGTGGCTACACCTTC
16	TRBD1	TRBV27	TRBJ1-2	-	CASSSTWTGEDYGYTF	TGTGCCAGCAGCTCAACTTGGACAGGGGAGGACTATGGCTACACCTTC
14	-	TRBV28	TRBJ1-2	-	CASSPPGVNYGYTF	TGTGCCAGCAGCCCCCCCGGCGTCAACTATGGCTACACCTTC
15	-	TRBV15	TRBJ2-7	-	CATSRERGASYEQYF	TGTGCCACCAGCAGAGAACGCGGTGCCTCCTACGAGCAGTACTTC
18	-	TRBV6-1	TRBJ2-4	-	CASSEARLMDLAKNIQYF	TGTGCCAGCAGTGAAGCGCGGTTGATGGACCTAGCCAAAAACATTCAGTACTTC
17	TRBD1	TRBV14	TRBJ2-2	-	CASARPGTAHNTGELFF	TGTGCCAGTGCAAGACCTGGGACAGCCCATAACACCGGGGAGCTGTTTTTT
14	TRBD1	TRBV27	TRBJ2-7	-	CASSSTGSSYEQYF	TGTGCCAGCAGTTCGACAGGGTCTTCGTACGAGCAGTACTTC
14	TRBD2	TRBV5-1	TRBJ2-5	few	CASSSFPGGETQYF	TGCGCCAGCAGCTCCTTCCCGGGAGGAGAGACCCAGTACTTC
15	-	TRBV21-1	TRBJ2-3	-	CASRLSGRAPDTQYF	TGTGCCAGCAGACTTAGCGGGAGAGCCCCAGATACGCAGTATTTT
15	-	TRBV7-9	TRBJ2-1	few	CASIAGTGSYNEQFF	TGTGCCAGCATAGCCGGGACTGGCTCCTACAATGAGCAGTTCTTC
14	-	TRBV28	TRBJ2-5	once	CASSFLGNQETQYF	TGTGCCAGCAGTTTCCTGGGGAACCAAGAGACCCAGTACTTC
15	-	TRBV7-2	TRBJ2-5	-	CASSPGPYLQETQYF	TGTGCCAGCAGCCCGGGGCCGTACCTCCAAGAGACCCAGTACTTC